Each of the 15 T cell receptor beta chains below was sequenced from the same sample in a study of shared clonotypes between healthy human individuals. Data came from immunoSEQ multiplex PCR; TCRdb stores just in-frame clones and leaves some out. The repertoire consists of hundreds of thousands of clones, with 76% occurring once and the leading ten covering 13%. Material for sequencing was PBMCs. These receptors originate from a woman in her 40s in good health. Some clones in this sample may be carry-over from other donors' samples.

This clone was found once. The V call is TRBV19, the J call TRBJ2-1; 7 nucleotides align to TRBD2. Trimming at V came to 4 bases and at J to 10 bases, leaving 13 bases not matched to a gene. This CDR3 region has 15 residues. Germline assignment: CDR1 LNHDA and CDR2 SQIVND (reference sequence). The CDR3 coding sequence is TGTGCCAGTAGTAGGTCGCGGGGAGGGGAAATAGAGCAGTTCTTC. Residues: CASSRSRGGEIEQFF. The full variable domain, in which reference TRBV19 and TRBJ2-1 provide the parts outside the CDR3, is DGGITQSPKYLFRKEGQNVTLSCEQNLNHDAMYWYRQDPGQGLRLIYYSQIVNDFQKGDIAEGYSVSREKKESFPLTVTSAQKNPTAFYLCASSRSRGGEIEQFFGPGTRLTVL.

V and J are TRBV7-3 and TRBJ2-2; 13 nucleotides align to TRBD2. Trimming cost V 5 bases and J 5 bases; bases outside gene matches: 5. Germline CDR1 reads SGHTA; CDR2 reads FQGTGA. The CDR3 extends over 16 amino acids. The CDR3 protein is CASSLGLAGATGELFF. The CDR3 DNA follows: TGTGCCAGCAGCCTCGGACTAGCGGGGGCGACCGGGGAGCTGTTTTTT. The variable domain in full, completed from reference TRBV7-3 and TRBJ2-2, reads GAGVSQTPSNKVTEKGKYVELRCDPISGHTALYWYRQSLGQGPEFLIYFQGTGAADDSGLPNDRFFAVRPEGSVSTLKIQRTERGDSAVYLCASSLGLAGATGELFFGEGSRLTVL.

The chain uses TRBV4-3 and TRBJ2-3, with unresolved D. Germline V gene sequence: CDR1 LGHNA, CDR2 YSLEER. This CDR3 spans 14 amino acids. The germline V and J ends were trimmed by 3 bases and 1 base, with 8 bases remaining between them. CDR3 DNA sequence: TGCGCCAGCAGCCATCAAAGGGGCACAGATACGCAGTATTTT. Its translation is CASSHQRGTDTQYF.

This chain links TRBV7-9 with TRBJ2-5; D not resolved. Trimming left V 5 bases short and J 0 bases short, with 13 bases between. This CDR3 is 15 amino acids long. Germline V lookup: CDR1 SEHNR, CDR2 FQNEAQ (reference sequence). CDR3 region: CASSPRMRYQETQYF. Written as DNA, the CDR3 is TGTGCCAGCAGCCCCCGGATGAGGTACCAAGAGACCCAGTACTTC. Together with reference TRBV7-9 and TRBJ2-5, the CDR3 gives the full variable domain: DTGVSQNPRHKITKRGQNVTFRCDPISEHNRLYWYRQTLGQGPEFLTYFQNEAQLEKSRLLSDRFSAERPKGSFSTLEIQRTEQGDSAMYLCASSPRMRYQETQYFGPGTRLLVL.

V and J are TRBV30 and TRBJ1-6, with D unclear. The CDR3 consists of 15 residues. V was cut by 0 bases and J by 8 bases, with 14 bases left in between. Germline CDR1 reads GTSNPN; CDR2 reads SVGIG (reference sequence). As DNA, the CDR3 is TGTGCCTGGAGTGTACCCGGGCGTGGGGATTCACCCCTCCACTTT. It specifies CAWSVPGRGDSPLHF.

This clone was seen once. CDR3 residues: CASSLGNAGYYEQFF. The CDR3 DNA reads as TGTGCCAGCAGCTTGGGAAATGCGGGATACTATGAGCAGTTCTTC. This chain uses TRBV5-4 with TRBJ2-1, with D maybe TRBD2 (6 bases). The CDR3 is 15 residues long. Trimming shortened V by 0 bases and J by 8 bases, and 15 bases separated the two germline ends. Per the germline V gene, CDR1 is SGHNT and CDR2 is YYREEE (reference sequence).

This clone was found once. The V call is TRBV28, the J call TRBJ1-1; D perhaps matches TRBD1 (5 bases). V shed 2 bases and J shed 4 bases, with 17 bases lying between them. There are 16 residues in the CDR3. CDR1 is MDHEN, CDR2 SYDVKM, per germline. This chain's CDR3 is CASSLTTGAGTTEAFF. In nucleotides, the CDR3 is TGTGCCAGCAGTTTAACGACGGGTGCAGGGACCACTGAAGCTTTCTTT. The full variable domain, its missing parts supplied by reference TRBV28 and TRBJ1-1, is DVKVTQSSRYLVKRTGEKVFLECVQDMDHENMFWYRQDPGLGLRLIYFSYDVKMKEKGDIPEGYSVSREKKERFSLILESASTNQTSMYLCASSLTTGAGTTEAFFGQGTRLTVV.

CDR3 sequence: CSVESGGGREKLFF. For the CDR3, the DNA is TGCAGCGTTGAAAGTGGGGGCGGGCGTGAAAAACTGTTTTTT. The chain joins TRBV29-1 to TRBJ1-4; TRBD1 is a possible D gene (6 bases). CDR3 length: 14 amino acids. Looked up from germline, CDR1 is SQVTM and CDR2 is ANQGSEA. The ends were cut back, 2 bases at V and 7 bases at J, with 14 bases in the middle.

The CDR3 nucleotides read TGCGCCAGCAGCGGGCTCACCACAGATACGCAGTATTTT. It translates to CASSGLTTDTQYF. The chain links TRBV4-3 to TRBJ2-3, with no clear D. This CDR3 contains 13 residues. V lost 5 bases and J lost 2, with 8 bases in between. The germline V gene has CDR1 LGHNA and CDR2 YSLEER.

Points on this clone: Being one base from a much bigger clone, this may be a read error. The CDR3 region has the DNA TGTGCCAGCACGGAGCTCAAGAACGCTGAAGCTTTCTTT. This encodes CASTELKNAEAFF. This chain links TRBV6-1 with TRBJ1-1; no definite D call. Germline assignment: CDR1 MNHNS and CDR2 SASEGT. The CDR3 sequence is 13 residues long.

The chain links TRBV5-3 to TRBJ1-2; D gene unclear. TRBV5-3 is treated as an ORF (open reading frame) with a function not yet certain. The V gene lost 1 base and the J gene lost 0 bases, with 13 bases spanning the gap. The CDR3 length is 16 residues. The chain's CDR3 is CARSLRVTVTNYGYTF. In DNA, the CDR3 is TGTGCCAGAAGCTTGCGTGTCACAGTAACTAACTATGGCTACACCTTC.

The chain uses TRBV7-9 and TRBJ2-1; D unclear. This CDR3 comprises 14 residues. Deletions cut 5 bases from V and 4 bases from J, with 12 bases between. Germline V gene data show CDR1 as SEHNR and CDR2 as FQNEAQ (reference sequence). The CDR3, as DNA: TGTGCCAGCAGCGGAAGGGAAACGTACAATGAGCAGTTCTTC. Residues: CASSGRETYNEQFF.

The V gene is TRBV18, the J gene TRBJ2-7; 10 bases agree with TRBD2. Germline CDR1 KGHSH, CDR2 LQKENI. Germline trimming cut 1 base from V and 3 bases from J; bases unmatched to any gene: 6. CDR3 length: 16 amino acids. The CDR3 reads CASSPQLAGSLYEQYF. CDR3 coding DNA: TGTGCCAGCTCACCACAACTAGCGGGATCCCTCTACGAGCAGTACTTC.

The chain carries TRBV7-6 and TRBJ1-3; 7 bases are shared with TRBD1. V dropped 5 bases and J dropped 0; count of bases not matched to a gene: 7. CDR1 is SGHVS, CDR2 FNYEAQ, per germline. This CDR3 spans 16 amino acids. The CDR3 loop reads CASSKTGSASGNTIYF. The CDR3 DNA reads as TGTGCCAGCAGCAAGACAGGGTCCGCCTCTGGAAACACCATATATTTT.

V usage is TRBV7-2 and J usage is TRBJ1-1; 8 bases align to TRBD1. This CDR3 has 14 amino acids. The V gene end was trimmed by 7 bases and the J gene end by 3 bases; junction bases not matched to a gene: 7. Germline V lookup: CDR1 SGHTA, CDR2 FQGNSA. CDR3 DNA sequence: TGTGCCAGCATCCCTGACAGGGGTGACACTGAAGCTTTCTTT. Translated, it gives CASIPDRGDTEAFF.